Following are 10 T cell receptor beta chains from one sample sequenced in a study of shared clonotypes between healthy human individuals (TCRdb year 2020). CD8 naive samples were CD45RO-negative cells positively selected for CCR7, giving a CD45RA+CCR7+ population that excluded TemRA cells. The receptor library was made with the immunoSEQ multiplex PCR assay. TCRdb limited this immuneACCESS table to in-frame rearrangements with V and J called. A share of clones is missing; checked studies link under half to unresolved V genes, and the rest is unexplained. The table for this sample lists some 2 million clones; just under 95% of them were counted only once. In total, the top ten clones hold around 1% of the sample. The source material was naive CD8+ T cells sorted from blood. In light of the paper, this sample's cell subset or site label describes: CD45RA+CCR7+. These receptors were obtained from a man aged 18 to 30 in good health.

The chain joins TRBV19 to TRBJ2-2; tentative D call: TRBD1 (5 bases). This CDR3 spans 17 amino acids. The V gene's germline CDR1 is LNHDA and CDR2 SQIVND (reference sequence). Trimming took off 4 bases at V and 1 base at J, with 16 bases between the two ends. This CDR3 reads CASSSPTDSLNTGELFF. The CDR3 DNA reads TGTGCCAGTAGTAGCCCTACCGACAGCCTGAACACCGGGGAGCTGTTTTTT.

For this clone: The sample contains more than one DNA sequence encoding this CDR3. This chain joins TRBV7-8 and TRBJ2-7; unclear D gene. The CDR3 loop spans 12 amino acids. Trimming stripped 2 bases from V and 3 bases from J, with 5 bases between. CDR1 and CDR2 (germline): SGHVS, FQNEAQ. The CDR3 protein is CASSLRVYEQYF. The CDR3 coding sequence is TGTGCCAGCAGCTTACGTGTCTACGAGCAGTACTTC.

The genes are TRBV6-5 and TRBJ2-5; possible D gene TRBD1, 6 bases. The V end lost 9 bases, the J end lost 2 bases, and 10 bases lay between the germline ends. The CDR3 covers 12 residues. The germline CDR1 and CDR2 sequences are MNHEY and SVGAGI. CDR3 sequence: CASGQIQETQYF. DNA of the CDR3: TGTGCCAGTGGACAGATTCAAGAGACCCAGTACTTC.

CDR3 sequence: CASSLSTRQPQHF. The CDR3 bases are TGTGCCAGCAGTCTCTCCACCCGTCAGCCCCAGCATTTT. The V gene is TRBV28, the J gene TRBJ1-5; D unresolved. Germline V gene lookup returns CDR1 MDHEN and CDR2 SYDVKM. The CDR3 spans 13 residues. Deletions cut 5 bases from V and 6 bases from J, with 11 bases between.

J is TRBJ2-1 and V is TRBV7-2, with TRBD2 matching 13 bases. The ends lost 7 bases at V and 5 bases at J; junction bases unmatched: 5. The CDR3 totals 15 residues. Germline assignment: CDR1 SGHTA and CDR2 FQGNSA. The CDR3 bases are TGTGCCAGCAACCTACTAGCGGGAGGGAACAATGAGCAGTTCTTC. Its protein is CASNLLAGGNNEQFF.

The chain carries TRBV30 and TRBJ1-6; TRBD1 matches at 7 bases. CDR3 length equals 15 residues. The germline CDR1 and CDR2 sequences are GTSNPN and SVGIG (reference sequence). V trimming: 5 bases; J trimming: 0 bases; junction bases outside the gene matches: 4. CDR3 region: CAWGQVYSYNSPLHF. The DNA for the CDR3 is TGTGCCTGGGGACAGGTATACTCCTATAATTCACCCCTCCACTTT.

The rearrangement uses TRBV28 and TRBJ2-1, with 7 nucleotides matching TRBD2. Germline V lookup: CDR1 MDHEN, CDR2 SYDVKM. V lost 3 bases, J lost 11 bases, and 10 bases stayed unmatched. This CDR3 has 14 amino acids. CDR3 protein: CASSLQRDGGQQFF. The CDR3 nucleotides read TGTGCCAGCAGTTTGCAGCGGGACGGTGGGCAGCAGTTCTTC.

The V gene is TRBV2, the J gene TRBJ2-7, with 9 bases lining up with TRBD2. The CDR3 consists of 17 residues. Per germline, CDR1 SNHLY and CDR2 FYNNEI. The J segment lost 0 bases and the V segment lost 7 bases, leaving 13 bases of the junction unmatched. CDR3 nucleotides: TGTGCCAGCAATGGCGGGGGGGAATCACCACGCTCCTACGAGCAGTACTTC. Protein sequence: CASNGGGESPRSYEQYF.

This chain joins TRBV4-3 and TRBJ2-2; D tentatively reads TRBD1 or TRBD2 (5 bases each). The germline V gene encodes CDR1 LGHNA and CDR2 YSLEER. V was trimmed by 1 base and J by 4 bases, leaving 10 bases between them. The CDR3 length is 15 residues. This CDR3 is CASSQVWGPTGELFF. DNA of the CDR3: TGCGCCAGCAGCCAAGTCTGGGGACCCACCGGGGAGCTGTTTTTT.

V usage is TRBV5-1 and J usage is TRBJ1-1, with 9 nucleotides matching TRBD1. The V gene's germline CDR1 is SGHRS and CDR2 YFSETQ. Trimming removed 3 bases from V and 2 bases from J; junction bases left unmatched: 5. CDR3 length equals 15 residues. CDR3 DNA sequence: TGCGCCAGCAGCTCAAGACAGGGGGTCAACACTGAAGCTTTCTTT. Translation gives CASSSRQGVNTEAFF.